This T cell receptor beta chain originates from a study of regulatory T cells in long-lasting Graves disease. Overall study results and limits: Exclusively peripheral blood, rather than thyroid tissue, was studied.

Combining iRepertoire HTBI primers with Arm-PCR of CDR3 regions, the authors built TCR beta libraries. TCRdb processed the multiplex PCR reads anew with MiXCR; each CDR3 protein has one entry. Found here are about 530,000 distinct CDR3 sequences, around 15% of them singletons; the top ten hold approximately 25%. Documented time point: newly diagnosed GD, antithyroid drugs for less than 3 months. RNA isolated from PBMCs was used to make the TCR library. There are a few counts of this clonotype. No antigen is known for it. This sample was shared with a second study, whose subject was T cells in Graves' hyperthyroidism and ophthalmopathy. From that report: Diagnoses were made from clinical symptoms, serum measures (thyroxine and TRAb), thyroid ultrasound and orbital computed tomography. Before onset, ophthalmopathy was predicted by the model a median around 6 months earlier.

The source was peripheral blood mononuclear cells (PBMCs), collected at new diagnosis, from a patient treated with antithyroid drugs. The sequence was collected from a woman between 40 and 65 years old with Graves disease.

The CDR3 loop reads CASSILGTRGTEAFF. As DNA, the CDR3 is TGTGCCAGTAGTATACTGGGCACGCGGGGCACTGAAGCTTTCTTT. The rearrangement uses TRBV19 and TRBJ1-1; D remains ambiguous. V lost 2 bases and J 4 bases, leaving 14 bases between the germline ends. The CDR3 length is 15 residues. Germline assignment: CDR1 LNHDA and CDR2 SQIVND (reference sequence).